Presented here are 24 T cell receptor beta chains from one specimen sequenced in a study of T cell responses to AZD1222 COVID-19 vaccine. The method was immunoSEQ multiplex PCR; TCRdb's version includes in-frame clones alone and lacks a portion of them. The sample has roughly 130,000 clones, about nine tenths seen once; the top ten hold 0.85% to 1.3%. Sequenced here: peripheral blood, sampled 28 days after the second AZD1222 dose. All receptors come from an adult who received the AZD1222 COVID-19 vaccine.

This clone came up once. The gene calls are TRBV5-1 and TRBJ1-4, with D hard to call. Trimming shortened V by 0 bases and J by 5 bases, and 8 bases separated the two germline ends. Germline V lookup: CDR1 SGHRS, CDR2 YFSETQ. This CDR3 has 14 residues. This CDR3 reads CASSLDGENEKLFF. CDR3 bases: TGCGCCAGCAGCTTGGACGGGGAGAATGAAAAACTGTTTTTT.

This chain uses TRBV6-2 or TRBV6-3 with TRBJ2-7; no firm D call. The V end was cut by 2 bases, the J end by 1 base, with 18 bases between. Germline V gene data show CDR1 as MNHEY and CDR2 as SVGEGT. There are 17 residues in the CDR3. The CDR3 sequence is CASSYDRWRSASYEQYF. In nucleotides, the CDR3 is TGTGCCAGCAGTTACGATCGGTGGCGGTCTGCATCCTACGAGCAGTACTTC.

The chain employs TRBV3-1 (or the pseudogene TRBV3-2) and TRBJ1-1, with D maybe TRBD1 (5 bases). The germline V gene encodes CDR1 LGHDT and CDR2 YNNKEL (reference sequence). The ends were cut back, 4 bases at V and 5 bases at J, with 11 bases in the middle. This CDR3 comprises 13 residues. The CDR3 sequence is CASSLTGETEAFF. The CDR3 bases are TGTGCCAGCAGCCTTACGGGGGAGACTGAAGCTTTCTTT.

A remark on this clone: Other DNA variants within this sample encode the same CDR3. The J gene is TRBJ2-5, the V gene TRBV18; D is ambiguous. Germline CDR1 reads KGHSH; CDR2 reads LQKENI. Deletions cut 3 bases from V and 5 bases from J, with 4 bases between. The CDR3 contains 11 residues. For the CDR3, the DNA is TGTGCCAGCTCACCCCAGGAGACCCAGTACTTC. Protein: CASSPQETQYF.

V gene TRBV6-5 combines with J gene TRBJ1-3; D is unresolved. Deletions cut 10 bases from V and 0 bases from J, with 13 bases between. The CDR3 is made up of 14 amino acids. CDR1 MNHEY and CDR2 SVGAGI come from the germline V gene. CDR3 sequence: CATRTGSSGNTIYF. The CDR3 nucleotides read TGTGCCACCCGGACGGGAAGCTCTGGAAACACCATATATTTT.

The chain uses TRBV7-9 and TRBJ1-5; D uncertain. The CDR3 is 14 amino acids. The V end lost 0 bases, the J end lost 4 bases, and 7 bases lay between the germline ends. The germline gives CDR1 SEHNR, CDR2 FQNEAQ (reference sequence). The CDR3 region has the DNA TGTGCCAGCAGCTTAGCGGGGAGGAATCAGCCCCAGCATTTT. It encodes CASSLAGRNQPQHF.

V gene TRBV4-3 combines with J gene TRBJ2-7, with 11 bases lining up with TRBD1. CDR3 size: 15 residues. After removal of 4 bases from V and 3 bases from J, the junction contained 5 bases not matched to a gene. CDR1 is LGHNA and CDR2 is YSLEER in the germline V gene. The DNA for the CDR3 is TGCGCCAGCAGCCCGGGACAGGGGGATTTCTACGAGCAGTACTTC. The encoded protein is CASSPGQGDFYEQYF.

The chain carries TRBV7-9 and TRBJ2-1; the D gene is possibly TRBD2 (6 bases). The CDR3 runs to 16 residues. CDR1 and CDR2 from the germline V gene are SEHNR and FQNEAQ (reference sequence). Trimming shortened V by 0 bases and J by 4 bases, and 13 bases separated the two germline ends. CDR3 amino acids: CASSLALASLYNEQFF. In nucleotides, the CDR3 is TGTGCCAGCAGCTTAGCACTAGCTAGCCTGTACAATGAGCAGTTCTTC.

The rearrangement joins TRBV4-3 to TRBJ2-5; 9 bases are a match to TRBD1. Germline V CDR1 and CDR2: LGHNA, YSLEER. Losses at the gene ends were 3 bases for V and 5 bases for J; bases not matched to a gene: 7. The CDR3 totals 15 residues. The CDR3 region has the DNA TGCGCCAGCAGCCAGGGGACAGGGAGTGGGGAGACCCAGTACTTC. It codes for CASSQGTGSGETQYF.

The genes are TRBV19 and TRBJ2-7, with TRBD1 as a possible D gene (6 bases). CDR1 and CDR2 (germline): LNHDA, SQIVND (reference sequence). This CDR3 has 16 residues. Trimming left V 2 bases short and J 1 base short, with 15 bases between. The CDR3 sequence: CASSILADRPSYEQYF. CDR3 sequence (DNA): TGTGCCAGTAGTATACTCGCTGACAGGCCGTCCTACGAGCAGTACTTC.

The rearrangement uses TRBV15 and TRBJ1-5; 10 bases map to TRBD1. V lost 5 bases to trimming and J lost 5 bases; unmatched junction nucleotides: 6. This CDR3 spans 15 amino acids. Looked up from germline, CDR1 is LNHNV and CDR2 is YYDKDF (reference sequence). The CDR3 sequence: CATSQDRGLHQPQHF. CDR3 bases: TGTGCCACCAGCCAAGACAGGGGGCTCCATCAGCCCCAGCATTTT.

The CDR3 loop is CASSATGTVYGYTF. The CDR3 bases are TGTGCCAGCAGCGCAACCGGGACGGTCTATGGCTACACCTTC. The rearrangement uses TRBV9 and TRBJ1-2, with D possibly TRBD1 on 5 matching bases. This CDR3 comprises 14 residues. Germline V gene sequence: CDR1 SGDLS, CDR2 YYNGEE. V shed 3 bases and J shed 4 bases, with 13 bases lying between them.

The CDR3 loop reads CASSQEPSPGLGEQYF. The CDR3 nucleotides read TGTGCCAGCAGCCAAGAACCATCGCCGGGGCTCGGGGAGCAGTACTTC. The chain has TRBV4-2 and TRBJ2-7; D could derive from TRBD1 or TRBD2 (5 bases each). Looked up from germline, CDR1 is LGHNA and CDR2 is YNFKEQ. Trimming stripped 0 bases from V and 7 bases from J, with 19 bases between. CDR3 length: 16 amino acids.

This clone was seen only once. The rearrangement uses TRBV18 and TRBJ1-2; D is ambiguous. The germline CDR1 and CDR2 sequences are KGHSH and LQKENI. This CDR3 is 13 amino acids long. Trimming took off 4 bases at V and 4 bases at J, with 10 bases between the two ends. CDR3 sequence (DNA): TGTGCCAGCTCACGTTCAGATACCTATGGCTACACCTTC. As protein: CASSRSDTYGYTF.

The CDR3 is CASSGTGIPYNSPLHF. As DNA, the CDR3 is TGTGCCAGCAGCGGAACAGGGATCCCCTATAATTCACCCCTCCACTTT. The genes are TRBV9 and TRBJ1-6; maybe TRBD1 (6 bases). Germline CDR1 and CDR2: SGDLS and YYNGEE. This CDR3 spans 16 amino acids. Trimming removed 3 bases from V and 2 bases from J, with 12 bases in between. Full variable domain (rest looked up from reference TRBV9 and TRBJ1-6): DSGVTQTPKHLITATGQRVTLRCSPRSGDLSVYWYQQSLDQGLQFLIQYYNGEERAKGNILERFSAQQFPDLHSELNLSSLELGDSALYFCASSGTGIPYNSPLHFGNGTRLTVT.

The genes are TRBV6-2 or TRBV6-3 and TRBJ2-7, with D uncertain. V lost 6 bases, J lost 3 bases, and 9 bases lay in between. The CDR3 has 12 residues. Per the germline V gene, CDR1 is MNHEY and CDR2 is SVGEGT. In DNA form, the CDR3 reads TGTGCCAGCAGCCAACAAGGCTACGAGCAGTACTTC. This sequence encodes CASSQQGYEQYF.

The DNA for the CDR3 is TGTGCCTGGAGTGTACAGGGCACAGAGCCCCAGCATTTT. It is translated as CAWSVQGTEPQHF. The chain couples TRBV30 to TRBJ1-5, with a possible D match to TRBD1 (6 bases). Germline CDR1 reads GTSNPN; CDR2 reads SVGIG (reference sequence). This CDR3 is 13 amino acids long. V was trimmed by 0 bases and J by 8 bases, leaving 11 bases between them.

The V call is TRBV15, the J call TRBJ2-6, with D unclear. Trimming shortened V by 1 base and J by 1 base, and 5 bases separated the two germline ends. In germline, CDR1 is LNHNV, CDR2 YYDKDF (reference sequence). The CDR3 has 15 residues. The DNA of the CDR3 is TGTGCCACCAGCAGAGCTGGGTCTGGGGCCAACGTCCTGACTTTC. Translating gives CATSRAGSGANVLTF.

The gene calls are TRBV29-1 and TRBJ2-7, with 7 bases lining up with TRBD2. CDR1 and CDR2 from the germline V gene are SQVTM and ANQGSEA. CDR3 length: 13 amino acids. After removal of 7 bases from V and 6 bases from J, the junction contained 12 bases not matched to a gene. CDR3 nucleotides: TGCAGCGCTGAGCAGAGCGGGACCGGCGAGCAGTACTTC. Translation: CSAEQSGTGEQYF.

The chain carries TRBV14 and TRBJ1-2; D is undetermined. Deletions cut 1 base from V and 5 bases from J, with 5 bases between. CDR3 size: 12 residues. Germline V gene lookup returns CDR1 SGHDN and CDR2 FVKESK. The CDR3, as DNA: TGTGCCAGCAGCCAAGTAGGGTATGGCTACACCTTC. It specifies CASSQVGYGYTF.

This clone was counted only a few times. The genes are TRBV30 and TRBJ1-1, with D unclear. The CDR3 spans 12 residues. The ends were cut back, 1 base at V and 7 bases at J, with 10 bases in the middle. Germline V gene sequence: CDR1 GTSNPN, CDR2 SVGIG (reference sequence). The CDR3 loop is CAWSEIGFEAFF. CDR3 sequence (DNA): TGTGCCTGGAGTGAAATAGGATTTGAAGCTTTCTTT.

This chain joins TRBV19 and TRBJ1-2; 8 nucleotides agree with TRBD1. In germline, CDR1 is LNHDA, CDR2 SQIVND (reference sequence). The CDR3 contains 12 residues. V lost 6 bases to trimming and J lost 4 bases; unmatched junction nucleotides: 1. CDR3 sequence: CASSTGGYGYTF. The CDR3 DNA follows: TGTGCCAGTAGCACAGGGGGCTATGGCTACACCTTC. The entire variable domain, with the rest obtained from reference TRBV19 and TRBJ1-2, is as follows: DGGITQSPKYLFRKEGQNVTLSCEQNLNHDAMYWYRQDPGQGLRLIYYSQIVNDFQKGDIAEGYSVSREKKESFPLTVTSAQKNPTAFYLCASSTGGYGYTFGSGTRLTVV.

The CDR3 loop reads CASSPRVSGTDNEQFF. CDR3 coding DNA: TGTGCCAGCAGCCCCCGCGTTAGCGGGACCGACAATGAGCAGTTCTTC. The chain uses TRBV7-9 and TRBJ2-1, with 8 nucleotides matching TRBD2. Looked up from germline, CDR1 is SEHNR and CDR2 is FQNEAQ (reference sequence). V was clipped by 5 bases and J by 5 bases; unmatched bases: 11. CDR3 length: 16 residues. Full variable domain (outside the CDR3, taken from reference TRBV7-9 and TRBJ2-1): DTGVSQNPRHKITKRGQNVTFRCDPISEHNRLYWYRQTLGQGPEFLTYFQNEAQLEKSRLLSDRFSAERPKGSFSTLEIQRTEQGDSAMYLCASSPRVSGTDNEQFFGPGTRLTVL.

The chain recombines TRBV30 with TRBJ2-3; possibly TRBD1 or TRBD2 for D (5 bases each). The V gene lost 1 base and the J gene lost 0 bases, with 8 bases spanning the gap. Per germline, CDR1 GTSNPN and CDR2 SVGIG (reference sequence). The CDR3 runs to 14 residues. The CDR3 nucleotides read TGTGCCTGGAGTGCGGGGCTCAGCACAGATACGCAGTATTTT. This sequence encodes CAWSAGLSTDTQYF.